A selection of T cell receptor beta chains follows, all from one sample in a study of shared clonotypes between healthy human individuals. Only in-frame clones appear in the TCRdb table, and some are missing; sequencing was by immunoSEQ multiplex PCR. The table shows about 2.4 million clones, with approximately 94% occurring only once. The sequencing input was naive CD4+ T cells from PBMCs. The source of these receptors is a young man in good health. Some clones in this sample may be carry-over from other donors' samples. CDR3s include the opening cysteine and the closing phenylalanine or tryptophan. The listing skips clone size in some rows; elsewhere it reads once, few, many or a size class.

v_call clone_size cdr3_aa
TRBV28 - CASRNPGFPEAFF
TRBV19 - CASSLRSAYGYTF
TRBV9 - CASSTRGGGGEKLFF
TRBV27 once CASPSPGSPYEQYF
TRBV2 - CASSEGSVGQPQHF
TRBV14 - CASSLGQRYEQYF
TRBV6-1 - CASSNLQGQETQYF
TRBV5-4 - CASSRTSGTNEQFF
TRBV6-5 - CASSRTVTGELFF
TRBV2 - CASSEAGLSQFF
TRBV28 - CASSLSGTDTQYF
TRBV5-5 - CASSLGTDRGDEQFF
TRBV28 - CASNRYWEGLGANVLTF
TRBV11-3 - CASSLGGRSSETGELFF
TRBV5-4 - CASSIWAAGGEQYF
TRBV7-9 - CASSLAVGGHQPQHF
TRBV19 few CASTDRGGEKLFF
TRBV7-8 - CASSLGSAGGSYEQYF
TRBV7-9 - CASSQNSGNTIYF
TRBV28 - CASSSRWASGRAYADTQYF
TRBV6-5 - CASSPTSGTYEQYF
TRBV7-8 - CASSLVRGQPQHF
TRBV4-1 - CASSPSGRTDTQYF
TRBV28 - CASSFPLQGHNEKLFF
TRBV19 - CASSITRMNIQYF
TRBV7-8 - CASSHSGGTEAFF
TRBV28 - CASLHGAKNIQYF
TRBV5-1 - CASSLALGSQGTQYF
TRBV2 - CASSEAAPYSNQPQHF
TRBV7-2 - CASSGRGGNQPQHF
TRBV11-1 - CASSLMSSLSTDTQYF
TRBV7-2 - CASSLLRGETQYF
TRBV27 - CASSPGGADDEKLFF
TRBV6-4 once CASPRGDSDGNTIYF
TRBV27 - CASSFRGRSYEQYF
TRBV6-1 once CASSEVEAGPTYEQYF
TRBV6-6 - CASSYSLTGNTIYF
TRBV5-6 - CASSLVTSGSNEQYF
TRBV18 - CASSPRQGYPYNEQFF
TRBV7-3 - CASSPGGAAGELFF
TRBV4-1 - CASSQGEAPDRQFF
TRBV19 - CASSSGRANEQYF
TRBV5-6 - CASSLNPNRALYGYTF
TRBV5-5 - CASSENYNQPQHF
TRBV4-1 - CASSPFRSNEKLFF
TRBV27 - CASSYRDSSEQYF
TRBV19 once CASNRDSSYEQYF
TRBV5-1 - CASSPSRESGDEQFF
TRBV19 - CASQGQATDTQYF
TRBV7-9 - CASLTGAVEGLAFF
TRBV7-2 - CASSPGVRGYTF
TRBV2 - CASRDSGSGRVYTQYF
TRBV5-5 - CASSLVFRVYEQYF